This T cell receptor beta chain was sequenced during a study of T cell repertoires in cytomegalovirus infection. For the study at large: Recently described HLA-C-restricted plus well-studied HLA-B-restricted CMV epitopes were used. Shared public TCR beta signatures pointed to both CMV infection and a matching HLA type.

Of note for this clonotype: Antigen unknown.

Trimming removed 0 bases from V and 6 bases from J; junction bases left unmatched: 8. The CDR3 totals 17 residues. Study-level results: Within the response measured ex vivo, HLA-C-restricted CMV-specific TCR beta clonotypes were dominant. Cumulative frequency of public TCR beta families picked out carriers of CMV plus the relevant HLA.

MiXCR was run by TCRdb on the reads, yielding one entry per CDR3 protein. The table includes 450,000 to 650,000 distinct CDR3 sequences, around two fifths detected once. The rearrangement joins TRBV12-3 or TRBV12-4 to TRBJ2-1; 10 nucleotides align to TRBD2. This TCR derives from a human donor in good health (CMV status not recorded). Some clones in this sample may be carry-over from other donors' samples. The sample was cultured PBMCs, taken from culture after CMV antigen stimulation. The CDR3 region is CASSLALMGLARNEQFF. As DNA, the CDR3 is TGTGCCAGCAGTTTAGCGCTAATGGGACTAGCGCGCAATGAGCAGTTCTTC.